The next 2 T cell receptor beta chains were all read from a single sample in a study of OX40 agonist ivuxolimab in advanced cancers. Here immunoSEQ multiplex PCR was the method, and the copy in TCRdb shows in-frame clones only, minus some. In the table there are fewer than 85,000 clones, around 86% of which are singletons. The sample in question was CD4+ or CD8+ T cells sorted from blood, obtained in a trial of the OX40 agonist ivuxolimab. Receptors were obtained from an adult with an advanced solid tumor such as melanoma, head and neck, liver or kidney cancer.

The V and J genes are TRBV19 and TRBJ1-5; 9 nucleotides match TRBD1. Trimming at V came to 3 bases and at J to 5 bases, leaving 11 bases not matched to a gene. Germline V lookup: CDR1 LNHDA, CDR2 SQIVND (reference sequence). CDR3 length equals 17 residues. The CDR3 DNA reads TGTGCCAGTAGTATCCAGACGACCACAGGGGGCGATCAGCCCCAGCATTTT. Amino acid sequence: CASSIQTTTGGDQPQHF. The variable domain in full, with the rest retrieved from reference TRBV19 and TRBJ1-5, is DGGITQSPKYLFRKEGQNVTLSCEQNLNHDAMYWYRQDPGQGLRLIYYSQIVNDFQKGDIAEGYSVSREKKESFPLTVTSAQKNPTAFYLCASSIQTTTGGDQPQHFGDGTRLSIL.

The chain recombines TRBV30 with TRBJ1-2; 8 bases fit TRBD1. This CDR3 is built from 13 residues. The germline CDR1 and CDR2 sequences are GTSNPN and SVGIG (reference sequence). The V and J ends lost 7 bases and 7 bases, in that order; junction bases with no gene match: 11. Here the CDR3 DNA reads TGTGCCTTATTATACAGGGGGAAGGGTGGCTACACCTTC. Translating gives CALLYRGKGGYTF.